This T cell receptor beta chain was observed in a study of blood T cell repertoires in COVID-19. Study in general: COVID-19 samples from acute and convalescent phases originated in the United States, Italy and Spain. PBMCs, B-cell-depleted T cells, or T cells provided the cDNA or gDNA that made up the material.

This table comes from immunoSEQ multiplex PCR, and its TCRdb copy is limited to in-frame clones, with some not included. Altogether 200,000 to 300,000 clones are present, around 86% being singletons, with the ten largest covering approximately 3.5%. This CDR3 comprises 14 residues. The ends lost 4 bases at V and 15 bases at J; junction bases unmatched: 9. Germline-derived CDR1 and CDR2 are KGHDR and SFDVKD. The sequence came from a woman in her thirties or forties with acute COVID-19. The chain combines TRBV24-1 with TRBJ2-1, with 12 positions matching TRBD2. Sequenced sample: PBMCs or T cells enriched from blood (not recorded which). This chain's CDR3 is CATSEPLAGGASFF. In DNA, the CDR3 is TGTGCCACCAGTGAGCCCCTAGCGGGAGGGGCCTCGTTCTTC.